This entry is about one TCR beta chain. This CDR3 is 15 amino acids long. Germline trimming cut 3 bases from V and 10 bases from J; bases unmatched to any gene: 7. Germline CDR1 SGHNT, CDR2 YYREEE (reference sequence). Indicated time point: pretreatment peripheral blood. The data belong to a study of PD-L1 blockade in urothelial cancer. Sequencing used immunoSEQ multiplex PCR; TCRdb keeps in-frame clones, though not all of them. The sample holds 95,000 to 100,000 clones, 80% to 90% seen once. The sample in question was PBMCs, obtained around atezolizumab (anti-PD-L1) treatment. The V gene is TRBV5-4, the J gene TRBJ2-1; TRBD2 matches 13 bases. The clonotype was recovered from a man in his 60s with urothelial cancer. CDR3 DNA: TGTGCCAGCAGCTCCGCGACTAGCGGGGGGACAGAGCAGTTCTTC. This gives the protein CASSSATSGGTEQFF. The variable domain in full, with the rest retrieved from reference TRBV5-4 and TRBJ2-1, is ETGVTQSPTHLIKTRGQQVTLRCSSQSGHNTVSWYQQALGQGPQFIFQYYREEENGRGNFPPRFSGLQFPNYSSELNVNALELDDSALYLCASSSATSGGTEQFFGPGTRLTVL.